The next 7 T cell receptor beta chains were all read from a single sample in a study of OX40 agonist ivuxolimab in advanced cancers. Clones were read by immunoSEQ multiplex PCR, and TCRdb kept only the in-frame ones, dropping some. The sample shows approximately 44,000 clones, 84% of them seen only once. This specimen consisted of CD4+ or CD8+ T cells sorted from blood, obtained in a trial of the OX40 agonist ivuxolimab. These receptors originate from an adult with an advanced solid tumor such as melanoma, head and neck, liver or kidney cancer.

The chain links TRBV19 to TRBJ1-2; TRBD1 agrees at 10 bases. Germline CDR1 is LNHDA and CDR2 is SQIVND (reference sequence). The CDR3 is 13 amino acids. Germline trimming cut 7 bases from V and 7 bases from J; bases unmatched to any gene: 6. The CDR3 protein is CASTGTGAGGYTF. CDR3 DNA sequence: TGTGCCAGTACCGGGACAGGGGCTGGTGGCTACACCTTC.

V usage is TRBV18 and J usage is TRBJ2-7, with D perhaps assigned TRBD1 or TRBD2 (5 bases each). V was pared by 5 bases and J by 2 bases, with 13 bases between. CDR1 is KGHSH and CDR2 is LQKENI in the germline V gene. CDR3 length: 14 amino acids. The CDR3 loop is CASSKRDLTYEQYF. CDR3 nucleotides: TGTGCCAGCTCAAAACGGGACCTAACCTACGAGCAGTACTTC. The entire variable domain, with the rest obtained from reference TRBV18 and TRBJ2-7, is as follows: NAGVMQNPRHLVRRRGQEARLRCSPMKGHSHVYWYRQLPEEGLKFMVYLQKENIIDESGMPKERFSAEFPKEGPSILRIQQVVRGDSAAYFCASSKRDLTYEQYFGPGTRLTVT.

The chain is built from TRBV7-9 and TRBJ1-2; TRBD1 matches 7 bases. Germline lookup yields CDR1 SEHNR and CDR2 FQNEAQ (reference sequence). V was pared by 4 bases and J by 2 bases, with 7 bases of the junction left unmatched. This CDR3 comprises 15 residues. The CDR3: CASSSGQPTNYGYTF. The CDR3 nucleotides read TGTGCCAGCAGCTCGGGACAGCCTACGAACTATGGCTACACCTTC.

The V call is TRBV29-1, the J call TRBJ2-2; D tentatively reads TRBD1 or TRBD2 (7 bases each). CDR1 and CDR2 (germline): SQVTM, ANQGSEA. V was trimmed by 3 bases and J by 6 bases, leaving 17 bases between them. The CDR3 runs 15 residues. For the CDR3, the DNA is TGCAGCGTTGATTTTCGGCAGGGGGGGGCCGGGGAGCTGTTTTTT. Its protein product is CSVDFRQGGAGELFF.

The V and J genes are TRBV18 and TRBJ1-4, with D unresolved. This CDR3 is built from 14 residues. The V and J ends lost 8 bases and 2 bases respectively, with 12 bases between them. CDR1 and CDR2 from the germline V gene are KGHSH and LQKENI. In DNA form, the CDR3 reads TGTGCCAGCGCTATGGCGGGCACTAATGAAAAACTGTTTTTT. Its translation: CASAMAGTNEKLFF.

V and J are TRBV28 and TRBJ2-7; 7 bases are a match to TRBD2. The V segment lost 5 bases and the J segment 6 bases; nucleotides outside the gene matches: 7. Germline CDR1 reads MDHEN; CDR2 reads SYDVKM. The CDR3 is 13 amino acids. This CDR3 reads CASSPMGRGEQYF. The DNA for the CDR3 is TGTGCCAGCAGTCCGATGGGGAGGGGCGAGCAGTACTTC.

This sequence joins TRBV19 and TRBJ1-6; perhaps TRBD1 as D (5 bases). Per the germline V gene, CDR1 is LNHDA and CDR2 is SQIVND (reference sequence). Trimming took 6 bases from V and 6 from J, leaving 12 bases between them. This CDR3 is built from 14 residues. The CDR3 here is CASRSRESNSPLHF. In DNA, the CDR3 is TGTGCCAGTAGATCCAGGGAGTCTAATTCACCCCTCCACTTT.